The 2 T cell receptor beta chains given below trace back to one sample, sequenced in a study of response to subunit inactivated influenza vaccine. In TCRdb, the RT-PCR reads were re-called with MiXCR into one record per CDR3 protein. The sample includes some 500,000 distinct CDR3 sequences, over 25% of them seen just once. This sample comprised CD4+ T cells sorted from PBMCs, obtained roughly 5 days after vaccination. Receptor source: a man over 45 who received an inactivated influenza vaccine.

The CDR3 sequence: CASGGSYGETQYF. DNA of the CDR3: TGTGCCAGCGGGGGCTCGTACGGGGAGACCCAGTACTTC. V is TRBV7-2 and J is TRBJ2-5, with a possible D match to TRBD1 (6 bases). CDR3 length: 13 amino acids. Trimming pared 8 bases from V and 5 bases from J, leaving 15 bases between. CDR1 is SGHTA and CDR2 is FQGNSA in the germline V gene.

This clonotype has more than one count but fewer than ten. The rearrangement uses TRBV4-1 and TRBJ1-3, with D possibly being TRBD1 (5 bases). V lost 1 base, J lost 4 bases, and 5 bases lay in between. This CDR3 comprises 13 residues. Germline V gene lookup returns CDR1 MGHRA and CDR2 YSYEKL. This CDR3 is CASSQGDGNTIYF. Here the CDR3 DNA reads TGCGCCAGCAGCCAAGGGGACGGAAACACCATATATTTT.